The rows below give T cell receptor beta chains drawn from one sample of a study of blood T cell repertoires in COVID-19. Generated by immunoSEQ multiplex PCR, the TCRdb table keeps only in-frame clones and is missing some. The data show approximately 210,000 clones, 94% seen once. The sample comprised peripheral blood. The receptors come from a man aged 30-40 years with COVID-19, enrolled during active disease. Both conserved end residues are part of each CDR3. The D gene is left open where the match is weak. Only part of the rows carry a size: once, few, many, or a class if the clone is expanded.

d_call | clone_size | j_call | v_call | cdr3_aa | cdr3_nt
NA | NA | TRBJ1-1 | TRBV12-3/TRBV12-4 | CASSRESGTEAFF | TGTGCCAGCAGTCGGGAATCAGGCACTGAAGCTTTCTTT
TRBD1 | NA | TRBJ1-4 | TRBV7-9 | CASSYRDRDLSNEKLFF | TGTGCCAGCAGCTACCGGGACAGGGATCTCTCTAATGAAAAACTGTTTTTT
NA | NA | TRBJ2-6 | TRBV21-1 | CASSTVSGANVLTF | TGTGCCAGCAGCACAGTATCTGGGGCCAACGTCCTGACTTTC
NA | NA | TRBJ2-7 | TRBV5-1 | CASSEGQHSYEQYF | TGCGCCAGCAGCGAAGGACAGCACTCCTACGAGCAGTACTTC
NA | NA | TRBJ1-6 | TRBV25-1 | CASSDSQGLESPLHF | TGTGCCAGCAGTGATAGTCAGGGTTTGGAATCACCCCTCCACTTT
TRBD1 | NA | TRBJ1-1 | TRBV5-1 | CASSSRQGVTEAFF | TGCGCCAGCAGCTCCCGACAGGGGGTCACTGAAGCTTTCTTT
NA | NA | TRBJ2-6 | TRBV2 | CASGRDRISGANVLTF | TGTGCCAGTGGCCGGGATCGAATCTCTGGGGCCAACGTCCTGACTTTC
TRBD1 | once | TRBJ1-1 | TRBV29-1 | CSVGGTVGDTEAFF | TGCAGCGTTGGCGGGACAGTAGGTGACACTGAAGCTTTCTTT
NA | NA | TRBJ1-1 | TRBV6-5 | CASRRQLVDTEAFF | TGTGCCAGCAGACGACAGTTAGTGGACACTGAAGCTTTCTTT
TRBD1 | once | TRBJ1-5 | TRBV27 | CASSFLGTGQPQHF | TGTGCCAGCAGTTTTCTGGGGACAGGCCAGCCCCAGCATTTT
NA | NA | TRBJ2-1 | TRBV21-1 | CASTPSGGTYNEQFF | TGTGCCAGCACCCCGAGCGGGGGGACCTACAATGAGCAGTTCTTC
TRBD2 | NA | TRBJ2-5 | TRBV20-1 | CTKREGETQYF | TGCACCAAGAGGGAGGGGGAGACCCAGTACTTC
NA | NA | TRBJ2-7 | TRBV2 | CASRRDKLREQYF | TGTGCCAGCAGGAGGGACAAGCTGAGGGAGCAGTACTTC
NA | NA | TRBJ2-2 | TRBV28 | CASSFPARAGTGELFF | TGTGCCAGCAGTTTTCCGGCCAGGGCAGGCACCGGGGAGCTGTTTTTT
NA | NA | TRBJ1-2 | TRBV12-3/TRBV12-4 | CASSFGGPYGYTF | TGTGCCAGCAGTTTCGGGGGACCCTATGGCTACACCTTC
NA | NA | TRBJ1-3 | TRBV7-3 | CASSTSSGGAQGNTIYF | TGTGCCAGCAGCACAAGCTCCGGGGGGGCGCAAGGAAACACCATATATTTT
NA | NA | TRBJ1-1 | TRBV19 | CASSLIQGFLSNTEAFF | TGTGCCAGTAGCCTAATACAGGGCTTTTTATCGAACACTGAAGCTTTCTTT
TRBD2 | NA | TRBJ2-2 | TRBV7-6 | CASSFNPGTRPGELFF | TGTGCCAGCAGCTTTAATCCCGGGACTAGGCCCGGGGAGCTGTTTTTT
NA | NA | TRBJ2-2 | TRBV12-3/TRBV12-4 | CASSRDTGELFF | TGTGCCAGTAGCAGAGACACCGGGGAGCTGTTTTTT
NA | once | TRBJ1-3 | TRBV10-3 | CAISVNRAGSGNTIYF | TGTGCCATCAGTGTAAACAGGGCTGGCTCTGGAAACACCATATATTTT
NA | NA | TRBJ1-2 | TRBV19 | CASSGQLPNYGYTF | TGTGCCAGTAGCGGACAGCTACCTAACTATGGCTACACCTTC
NA | NA | TRBJ2-7 | TRBV11-2 | CASSLIRGAEQYF | TGTGCCAGCAGCTTAATCAGGGGAGCCGAGCAGTACTTC